The 21 T cell receptor beta chains presented below share a single source sample, sequenced in a study of blood T cell repertoires in COVID-19. Using immunoSEQ multiplex PCR, the repertoire was profiled, and TCRdb retains in-frame clones only, with some absent. Altogether approximately 190,000 clones are present, roughly 85% being singletons, with the ten largest covering roughly 21%. The specimen sequenced was peripheral blood. The source is a man in his 60s with active or convalescent COVID-19.

The chain combines TRBV18 with TRBJ2-5, with D perhaps matching TRBD1 (6 bases). The ends were cut back, 3 bases at V and 4 bases at J, with 9 bases in the middle. There are 13 residues in the CDR3. The germline V gene encodes CDR1 KGHSH and CDR2 LQKENI. In nucleotides, the CDR3 is TGTGCCAGCTCACCGAACAGGGCAGAGACCCAGTACTTC. Translation gives CASSPNRAETQYF.

The CDR3 here is CASRVSSGGVDNEQFF. The CDR3 DNA follows: TGCGCCAGCAGGGTATCTAGCGGGGGGGTCGACAATGAGCAGTTCTTC. The J gene is TRBJ2-1, the V gene TRBV4-1; 12 positions match TRBD2. V was clipped by 6 bases and J by 5 bases; unmatched bases: 8. The CDR3 contains 16 residues. Germline V lookup: CDR1 MGHRA, CDR2 YSYEKL.

The chain carries TRBV27 and TRBJ2-7, with 8 bases fitting TRBD1. Germline lookup yields CDR1 MNHEY and CDR2 SMNVEV (reference sequence). After removal of 3 bases from V and 2 bases from J, the junction contained 3 bases not matched to a gene. This CDR3 region has 14 residues. The CDR3 nucleotides are TGTGCCAGCAGTTTGGGACAGGCCGCCTACGAGCAGTACTTC. Encoded protein: CASSLGQAAYEQYF.

The rearrangement uses TRBV6-4 and TRBJ1-4, with 9 nucleotides matching TRBD1. The J segment lost 7 bases and the V segment lost 3 bases, leaving 6 bases of the junction unmatched. The CDR3 sequence is 15 residues long. Per germline, CDR1 MRHNA and CDR2 SNTAGT. The CDR3 bases are TGTGCCAGCAGTGATCTGGGACAGGGAGGTGAAAAACTGTTTTTT. It translates to CASSDLGQGGEKLFF.

The genes are TRBV6-5 and TRBJ2-7; 7 bases line up with TRBD2. The CDR3 extends over 14 amino acids. Germline-derived CDR1 and CDR2 are MNHEY and SVGAGI. The J segment lost 6 bases and the V segment lost 0 bases, leaving 5 bases of the junction unmatched. The CDR3 DNA follows: TGTGCCAGCAGTTACTCGACTAGCTTAAGCGAGCAGTACTTC. This sequence encodes CASSYSTSLSEQYF.

A few counts support this clone. The rearrangement links TRBV19 to TRBJ1-1; D unresolved. V lost 1 base and J 2 bases, leaving 8 bases between the germline ends. The CDR3 contains 14 residues. CDR1 LNHDA and CDR2 SQIVND come from the germline V gene (reference sequence). Here the CDR3 DNA reads TGTGCCAGTAGTATAGGAGGGTTCAACACTGAAGCTTTCTTT. Amino acid sequence: CASSIGGFNTEAFF.

This chain joins TRBV4-1 and TRBJ1-2, with D unresolved. This CDR3 spans 15 amino acids. V was trimmed by 1 base and J by 7 bases, leaving 16 bases between them. Germline-derived CDR1 and CDR2 are MGHRA and YSYEKL. The CDR3 loop reads CASSQGEGILSGYTF. The CDR3 nucleotides read TGCGCCAGCAGCCAAGGGGAGGGTATCTTGAGTGGCTACACCTTC.

The chain combines TRBV3-1 (or the pseudogene TRBV3-2) with TRBJ1-2, with unresolved D. The CDR3 runs to 14 residues. Germline-derived CDR1 and CDR2 are LGHDT and YNNKEL (reference sequence). The V end was cut by 6 bases, the J end by 2 bases, with 13 bases between. The DNA for the CDR3 is TGTGCCAGCAGTCCAATTCCGGGAAACTATGGCTACACCTTC. Amino acids: CASSPIPGNYGYTF.

V is TRBV12-3 or TRBV12-4 and J is TRBJ1-2, with D hard to call. This CDR3 has 12 amino acids. Trimming left V 5 bases short and J 2 bases short, with 6 bases between. The CDR3 sequence: CASSQMNYGYTF. The CDR3 DNA sequence: TGTGCCAGCAGTCAGATGAACTATGGCTACACCTTC.

The chain couples TRBV29-1 to TRBJ1-1; D unresolved. This CDR3 contains 13 residues. CDR1 is SQVTM, CDR2 ANQGSEA, per germline. V shed 4 bases and J shed 1 base, with 10 bases lying between them. CDR3 loop: CSVVPQQNTEAFF. The CDR3 DNA is TGCAGCGTTGTCCCCCAACAGAACACTGAAGCTTTCTTT.

DNA of the CDR3: TGCGCCAGCAGCTCCCGGACAGGTACCTCCTACGAGCAGTACTTC. Amino acids: CASSSRTGTSYEQYF. The rearrangement joins TRBV5-1 to TRBJ2-7, with 7 bases lining up with TRBD1. Trimming at V came to 3 bases and at J to 0 bases, leaving 6 bases not matched to a gene. The CDR3 is 15 amino acids. Germline CDR1 reads SGHRS; CDR2 reads YFSETQ.

The rearrangement joins TRBV10-1 to TRBJ2-7; D call uncertain. This CDR3 is 11 amino acids long. CDR1 WNHNN and CDR2 SYGVQD come from the germline V gene (reference sequence). Trimming took off 5 bases at V and 5 bases at J, with 7 bases between the two ends. CDR3 loop: CASSQANEQYF. CDR3 DNA sequence: TGCGCCAGCAGTCAGGCGAACGAGCAGTACTTC.

The chain links TRBV5-1 to TRBJ2-2; unclear D gene. The CDR3 spans 14 residues. Germline V lookup: CDR1 SGHRS, CDR2 YFSETQ. V dropped 2 bases and J dropped 1 base, with 6 bases sitting between them. CDR3 sequence (DNA): TGCGCCAGCAGCTTTTCAGGGAACACCGGGGAGCTGTTTTTT. Translated, it gives CASSFSGNTGELFF.

V gene TRBV18 combines with J gene TRBJ1-5, with 7 bases lining up with TRBD1. CDR3 length equals 14 residues. With 5 bases clipped from V and 0 bases from J, the junction kept 1 base outside the gene matches. Germline V gene sequence: CDR1 KGHSH, CDR2 LQKENI. CDR3 sequence (DNA): TGTGCCAGCTCAGGGACAGATAGCAATCAGCCCCAGCATTTT. This codes for CASSGTDSNQPQHF.

The chain links TRBV4-1 to TRBJ1-2; tentative D call: TRBD1 (6 bases). V gave up 1 base and J gave up 2 bases, with 11 bases separating them. Germline assignment: CDR1 MGHRA and CDR2 YSYEKL. The CDR3 spans 15 residues. Written as DNA, the CDR3 is TGCGCCAGCAGCCAAGGGGGGGGCGTAAACTATGGCTACACCTTC. Translation gives CASSQGGGVNYGYTF.

The rearrangement links TRBV24-1 to TRBJ1-4; D remains ambiguous. Germline-derived CDR1 and CDR2 are KGHDR and SFDVKD. The CDR3 length is 10 residues. V was shortened by 5 bases and J by 14 bases, with 8 bases between the two germline ends. DNA for the CDR3: TGTGCCACCAGTGCGGTGAGTCTGTTTTTT. It codes for CATSAVSLFF.

As for this clone: This specimen includes other DNA sequences encoding the same CDR3. V gene TRBV9 combines with J gene TRBJ2-5; 9 positions agree with TRBD1. Per the germline V gene, CDR1 is SGDLS and CDR2 is YYNGEE. V gave up 0 bases and J gave up 4 bases; unmatched junction bases: 4. CDR3 length: 15 residues. CDR3 region: CASSVAGGQGETQYF. CDR3 bases: TGTGCCAGCAGCGTAGCGGGGGGACAGGGAGAGACCCAGTACTTC. Full variable domain (rest looked up from reference TRBV9 and TRBJ2-5): DSGVTQTPKHLITATGQRVTLRCSPRSGDLSVYWYQQSLDQGLQFLIQYYNGEERAKGNILERFSAQQFPDLHSELNLSSLELGDSALYFCASSVAGGQGETQYFGPGTRLLVL.

This chain links TRBV9 with TRBJ1-6, with TRBD1 as a possible D gene (5 bases). The CDR3 sequence is 15 residues long. In germline, CDR1 is SGDLS, CDR2 YYNGEE. Trimming shortened V by 3 bases and J by 8 bases, and 15 bases separated the two germline ends. CDR3 sequence: CASSDFGHSDSPLHF. In DNA form, the CDR3 reads TGTGCCAGCAGCGACTTTGGACATTCGGATTCACCCCTCCACTTT. Full variable domain (rest looked up from reference TRBV9 and TRBJ1-6): DSGVTQTPKHLITATGQRVTLRCSPRSGDLSVYWYQQSLDQGLQFLIQYYNGEERAKGNILERFSAQQFPDLHSELNLSSLELGDSALYFCASSDFGHSDSPLHFGNGTRLTVT.

V and J are TRBV4-2 and TRBJ1-4; D remains ambiguous. V lost 0 bases and J lost 0, with 8 bases in between. The CDR3 sequence is 16 residues long. Germline assignment: CDR1 LGHNA and CDR2 YNFKEQ. The CDR3 region has the DNA TGTGCCAGCAGCCAAGATTTTACTGCAACTAATGAAAAACTGTTTTTT. Protein sequence: CASSQDFTATNEKLFF.

This clone came up once. The chain is built from TRBV5-1 and TRBJ1-2; 7 bases line up with TRBD1. Germline V gene sequence: CDR1 SGHRS, CDR2 YFSETQ. This CDR3 comprises 15 residues. V lost 0 bases to trimming and J lost 4 bases; unmatched junction nucleotides: 6. CDR3 nucleotides: TGCGCCAGCAGCTTGGCAGGACAGGAGTCCTATGGCTACACCTTC. It encodes CASSLAGQESYGYTF.

This chain links TRBV7-9 with TRBJ2-7; D possibly corresponds to TRBD2 (7 bases). The V and J ends lost 5 bases and 3 bases respectively, with 17 bases between them. Germline CDR1 is SEHNR and CDR2 is FQNEAQ (reference sequence). This CDR3 has 15 amino acids. The CDR3 DNA sequence: TGTGCCAGCAGCCTGGGAGGGGGAAGGGACTACGAGCAGTACTTC. Translation gives CASSLGGGRDYEQYF.